The TCR beta chain under discussion was sequenced for a study of PD-1 blockade in classical Hodgkin lymphoma. The data were produced by immunoSEQ multiplex PCR, yet TCRdb's version contains in-frame clones alone and is incomplete. The sample consists of 17,000 or so clones, approximately 84% of them appearing once. As to this clone: Its target is not known. Additional DNA sequences in this sample encode the identical CDR3.

Germline V CDR1 and CDR2: SGHRS, YFSETQ. CDR3 length: 14 amino acids. Trimming left V 0 bases short and J 0 bases short, with 7 bases between. Time point in this sample: newly diagnosed, previously untreated cHL patient sample. Study findings and constraints: Although disease activity or prior therapy may be involved, causes of the repertoire differences remain undefined. Reports indicated that newly diagnosed patients had lower baseline TCR diversity than healthy donors did.

The gene calls are TRBV5-1 and TRBJ2-7; the D is unclear. Sample: peripheral blood mononuclear cells (PBMCs). This TCR derives from a human donor with classical Hodgkin lymphoma. The CDR3 reads CASSLEVSSYEQYF. CDR3 sequence (DNA): TGCGCCAGCAGCTTGGAAGTCTCCTCCTACGAGCAGTACTTC.